The T cell receptor (beta chain) under discussion was sequenced for a study of blood T cell repertoires in COVID-19. This clone was observed a single time. Sequenced by immunoSEQ multiplex PCR; TCRdb stores in-frame clones only, minus some. This table holds some 82,000 clones, 91% found once. CDR1 and CDR2 (germline): LNHDA, SQIVND (reference sequence). Deletions cut 4 bases from V and 0 bases from J, with 10 bases between. There are 14 residues in the CDR3. The V and J genes are TRBV19 and TRBJ2-7, with a possible D match to TRBD1 (5 bases). This TCR was recovered from a woman in her forties or fifties in a cohort sampled during active COVID-19. Sequenced material: peripheral blood. In DNA form, the CDR3 reads TGTGCCAGTAGTACTACAGGAAGCTCCTACGAGCAGTACTTC. Its translation is CASSTTGSSYEQYF.